This is a list of T cell receptor beta chains from one sample in a study of blood T cell repertoires in COVID-19. Clones were sequenced by immunoSEQ multiplex PCR, and TCRdb holds only the in-frame ones, with some missing. The sample has 200,000 to 300,000 clones; around nine tenths are singletons. Sequences were obtained from peripheral blood. The receptor set was obtained from a man aged 25 to 45 with active or convalescent COVID-19. Each CDR3 is given with its conserved first and last residue. Fields, in order: clone size, V gene, J gene, D gene, CDR3 protein, CDR3 DNA. D genes are given only for firm matches. The listing skips clone size in some rows; elsewhere it reads once, few, many or a size class.

few	TRBV6-5	TRBJ1-4	-	CASGGGNEKLFF	TGTGCCAGTGGGGGGGGGAATGAAAAACTGTTTTTT
-	TRBV30	TRBJ1-2	-	CAWRGGRGFWGYTF	TGTGCCTGGAGAGGAGGTCGGGGTTTTTGGGGCTACACCTTC
-	TRBV18	TRBJ2-1	-	CASSSPGLSYNEQFF	TGTGCCAGCTCATCACCGGGACTCTCCTACAATGAGCAGTTCTTC
-	TRBV29-1	TRBJ1-1	-	CSVHGGYAEAFF	TGCAGCGTTCATGGAGGGTATGCTGAAGCTTTCTTT
-	TRBV7-9	TRBJ1-4	-	CASSAGTAGEKLFF	TGTGCCAGCAGCGCCGGGACTGCCGGAGAAAAACTGTTTTTT
-	TRBV11-2	TRBJ2-3	TRBD2	CASSKRTSGGTDTQYF	TGTGCCAGCAGTAAAAGGACTAGCGGGGGCACAGATACGCAGTATTTT
-	TRBV18	TRBJ1-1	TRBD1	CASSPRTGRTNTEAFF	TGTGCCAGCTCACCTAGGACAGGGCGGACGAACACTGAAGCTTTCTTT
-	TRBV19	TRBJ1-1	-	CASSILEFRGTEAFF	TGTGCCAGTAGTATATTGGAGTTTCGGGGCACTGAAGCTTTCTTT
-	TRBV30	TRBJ2-7	-	CAWGTERETLEQYF	TGTGCCTGGGGCACTGAACGGGAGACTTTGGAGCAGTACTTC
-	TRBV4-1	TRBJ1-1	-	CASSQGGGEWTEAFF	TGCGCCAGCAGCCAAGGAGGGGGGGAATGGACTGAAGCTTTCTTT
few	TRBV2	TRBJ1-3	-	CASRTVRNPSGNTIYF	TGTGCCAGCAGGACAGTCCGTAACCCCTCTGGAAACACCATATATTTT
-	TRBV9	TRBJ2-5	-	CASSVGAQTLQETQYF	TGTGCCAGCAGCGTAGGGGCCCAAACACTCCAAGAGACCCAGTACTTC
-	TRBV27	TRBJ2-7	TRBD2	CASSLLVAGLKSSYEQYF	TGTGCCAGCAGTTTACTCGTAGCGGGACTCAAGAGCTCCTACGAGCAGTACTTC
-	TRBV10-1	TRBJ1-5	-	CASSDSNQPQHF	TGCGCCAGCAGTGATTCTAATCAGCCCCAGCATTTT
-	TRBV4-2	TRBJ2-1	TRBD2	CASSQPGGGRNNEQFF	TGTGCCAGCAGCCAACCGGGCGGGGGGCGTAACAATGAGCAGTTCTTC
-	TRBV27	TRBJ1-4	-	CASSKGGKLFF	TGTGCCAGCAGTAAAGGCGGAAAACTGTTTTTT
-	TRBV5-5	TRBJ1-1	TRBD1	CASSLTGTDYGVAFF	TGTGCCAGCAGTCTGACCGGGACAGATTATGGGGTGGCTTTCTTT
once	TRBV5-4	TRBJ1-6	TRBD1	CASSGTGVGNSPLHF	TGTGCCAGCAGCGGGACAGGGGTAGGTAATTCACCCCTCCACTTT
-	TRBV19	TRBJ2-3	TRBD2	CASARGAADTQYF	TGTGCCAGTGCGCGGGGGGCCGCAGATACGCAGTATTTT
-	TRBV6-1	TRBJ1-4	-	CASSERYREGKLFF	TGTGCCAGCAGTGAACGGTACAGGGAAGGAAAACTGTTTTTT
-	TRBV10-3	TRBJ1-6	-	CAISESGSNSPLHF	TGTGCCATCAGTGAGTCTGGCAGTAATTCACCCCTCCACTTT
-	TRBV21-1	TRBJ1-6	-	CASQVGSPGGSYNSPLHF	TGTGCCAGCCAGGTCGGGAGCCCCGGGGGCTCCTATAATTCACCCCTCCACTTT
-	TRBV6-1	TRBJ1-4	TRBD1	CASSEPGQGDEKLFF	TGTGCCAGCAGTGAGCCGGGACAGGGGGATGAAAAACTGTTTTTT
-	TRBV27	TRBJ2-7	TRBD1	CASSLSGTATYEQYF	TGTGCCAGCAGTTTATCTGGGACAGCGACCTACGAGCAGTACTTC
-	TRBV4-1	TRBJ1-5	-	CASSQAEDRNQPQHF	TGCGCCAGCAGCCAAGCGGAGGACAGAAATCAGCCCCAGCATTTT
-	TRBV3-1/TRBV3-2	TRBJ1-5	TRBD1	CASSWDRAGQPQHF	TGTGCCAGCAGTTGGGACAGGGCCGGACAGCCCCAGCATTTT
-	TRBV4-3	TRBJ1-1	TRBD1	CASSQAWTGESEAFF	TGCGCCAGCAGCCAAGCTTGGACAGGGGAATCTGAAGCTTTCTTT
-	TRBV12-3/TRBV12-4	TRBJ1-6	TRBD1	CASTGTDIKSLHF	TGTGCCAGTACCGGGACAGACATAAAATCCCTCCACTTT